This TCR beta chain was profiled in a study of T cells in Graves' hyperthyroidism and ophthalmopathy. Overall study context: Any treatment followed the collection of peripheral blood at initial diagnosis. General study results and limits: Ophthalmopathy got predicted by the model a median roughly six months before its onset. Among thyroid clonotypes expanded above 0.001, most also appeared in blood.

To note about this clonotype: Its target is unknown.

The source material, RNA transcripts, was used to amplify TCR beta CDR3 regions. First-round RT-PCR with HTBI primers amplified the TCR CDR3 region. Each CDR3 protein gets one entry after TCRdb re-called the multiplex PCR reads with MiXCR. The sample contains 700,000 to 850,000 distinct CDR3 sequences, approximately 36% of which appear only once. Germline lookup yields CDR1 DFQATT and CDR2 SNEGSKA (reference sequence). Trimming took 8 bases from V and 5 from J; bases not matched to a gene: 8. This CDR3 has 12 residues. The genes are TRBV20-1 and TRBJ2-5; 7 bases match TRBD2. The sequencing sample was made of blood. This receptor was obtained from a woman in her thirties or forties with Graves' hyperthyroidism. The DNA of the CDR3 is TGCAGTACTACCACTAGCGAGGAGACCCAGTACTTC. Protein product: CSTTTSEETQYF.